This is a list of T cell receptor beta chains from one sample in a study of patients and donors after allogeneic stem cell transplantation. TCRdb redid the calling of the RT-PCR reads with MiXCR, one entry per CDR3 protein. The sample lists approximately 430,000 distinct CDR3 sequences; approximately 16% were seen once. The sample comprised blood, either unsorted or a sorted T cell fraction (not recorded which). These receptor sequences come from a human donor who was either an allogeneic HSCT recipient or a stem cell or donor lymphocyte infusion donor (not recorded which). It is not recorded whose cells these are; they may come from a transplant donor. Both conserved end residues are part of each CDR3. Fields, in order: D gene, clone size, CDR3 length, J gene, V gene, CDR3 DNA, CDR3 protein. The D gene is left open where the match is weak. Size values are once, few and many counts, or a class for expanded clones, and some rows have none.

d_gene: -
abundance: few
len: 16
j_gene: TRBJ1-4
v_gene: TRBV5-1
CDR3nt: TGCGCCAGCAGCTTACCCTCAGGGGTTACTAATGAAAAACTGTTTTTT
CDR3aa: CASSLPSGVTNEKLFF

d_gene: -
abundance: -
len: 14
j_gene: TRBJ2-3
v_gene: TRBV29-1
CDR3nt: TGCAGCGTTTTAAGACAGGACCACACAGATACGCAGTATTTT
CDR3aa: CSVLRQDHTDTQYF

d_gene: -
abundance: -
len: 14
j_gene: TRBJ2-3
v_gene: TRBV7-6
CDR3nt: TGTGCCAGCAGCTTAACAAGGGCCACAGATACGCAGTATTTT
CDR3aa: CASSLTRATDTQYF

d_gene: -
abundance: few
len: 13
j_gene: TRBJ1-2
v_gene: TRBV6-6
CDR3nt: TGTGCCAGCAGTTACCCACAGTCCTATGGCTACACCTTC
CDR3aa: CASSYPQSYGYTF

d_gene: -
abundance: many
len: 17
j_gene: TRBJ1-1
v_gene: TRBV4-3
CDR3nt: TGCGCCAGCAGCCAAGATACGGGCTCGGTAGGGAACACTGAAGCTTTCTTT
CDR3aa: CASSQDTGSVGNTEAFF

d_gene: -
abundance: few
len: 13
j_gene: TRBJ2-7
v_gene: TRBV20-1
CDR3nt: TGCAGTGCTAGACTCCCCTCCGCCTACGAGCAGTACTTC
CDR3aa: CSARLPSAYEQYF

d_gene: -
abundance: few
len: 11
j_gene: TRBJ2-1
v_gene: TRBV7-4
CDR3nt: TGTGCCAGCAGCCCATCAGCTCAGCAGTTCTTC
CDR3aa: CASSPSAQQFF

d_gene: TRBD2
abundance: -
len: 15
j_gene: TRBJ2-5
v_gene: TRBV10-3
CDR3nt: TGTGCCATTAGTCGGAGCGGGGGTGTTGAGGAGACCCAGTACTTC
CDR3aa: CAISRSGGVEETQYF

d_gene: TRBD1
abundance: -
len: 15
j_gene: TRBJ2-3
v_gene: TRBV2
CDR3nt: TGTGCCAGCAGAACCGACAGGGGAGACACAGATACGCAGTATTTT
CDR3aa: CASRTDRGDTDTQYF

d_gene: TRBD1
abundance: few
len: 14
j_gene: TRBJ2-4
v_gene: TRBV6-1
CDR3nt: TGTGCCAGCAGTGAAAGGGACAGGGAAAACATTCAGTACTTC
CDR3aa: CASSERDRENIQYF

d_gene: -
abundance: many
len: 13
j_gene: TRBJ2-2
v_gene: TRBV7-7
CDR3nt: TGTGCCAGCAGCCCGGAGGGGGAGCGGGAGCTGTTTTTT
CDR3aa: CASSPEGERELFF

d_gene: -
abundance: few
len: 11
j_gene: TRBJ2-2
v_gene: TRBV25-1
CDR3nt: TGTGCCAGCAGTGCATACGGGGAGCTGTTTTTT
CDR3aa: CASSAYGELFF

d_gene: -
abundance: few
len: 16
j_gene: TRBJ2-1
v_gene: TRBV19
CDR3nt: TGTGCCAGTAGTAGCTGGGGGACCAGCCGTTACAATGAGCAGTTCTTC
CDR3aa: CASSSWGTSRYNEQFF

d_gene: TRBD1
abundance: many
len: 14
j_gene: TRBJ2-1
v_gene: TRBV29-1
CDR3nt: TGCAGCGCCACGGGACAGGGGATTTACAATGAGCAGTTCTTC
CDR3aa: CSATGQGIYNEQFF

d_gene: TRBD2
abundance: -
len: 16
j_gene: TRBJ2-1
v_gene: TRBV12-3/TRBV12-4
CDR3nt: TGTGCCAGCAGCCGGACTAGCGGGATCTCCTACAATGAGCAGTTCTTC
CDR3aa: CASSRTSGISYNEQFF

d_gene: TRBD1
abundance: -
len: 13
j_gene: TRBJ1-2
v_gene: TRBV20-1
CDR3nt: TGCAGTGCAAGGACAGGGGGTTGGAATGGCTACACCTTC
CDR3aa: CSARTGGWNGYTF

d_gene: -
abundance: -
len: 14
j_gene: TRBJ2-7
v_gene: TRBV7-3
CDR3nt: TGTGCCAGCAGCTCCCCTGGTCACTCTTACGAGCAGTACTTC
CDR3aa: CASSSPGHSYEQYF

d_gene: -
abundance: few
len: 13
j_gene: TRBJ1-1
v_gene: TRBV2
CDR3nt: TGTGCCAGCAGTCGAGAGAGGAACACTGAAGCTTTCTTT
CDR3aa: CASSRERNTEAFF

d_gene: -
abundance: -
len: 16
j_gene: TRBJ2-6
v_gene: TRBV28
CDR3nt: TGTGCCAGCAGTTTATTACAGTTCTCTGGGGCCAACGTCCTGACTTTC
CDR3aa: CASSLLQFSGANVLTF

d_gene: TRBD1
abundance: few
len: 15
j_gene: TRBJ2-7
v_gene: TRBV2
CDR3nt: TGTGCCAGCAGCCCAGACAGGGTTGGAACCTACGAGCAGTACTTC
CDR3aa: CASSPDRVGTYEQYF

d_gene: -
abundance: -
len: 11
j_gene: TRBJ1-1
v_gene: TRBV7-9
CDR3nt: TGTGCCAGCAGCTGGTTGACTGAAGCTTTCTTT
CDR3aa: CASSWLTEAFF

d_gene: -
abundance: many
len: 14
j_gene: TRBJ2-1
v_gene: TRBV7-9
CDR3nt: TGTGCCAGCAGCTTATGGGAGAACTCCAATGAGCAGTTCTTC
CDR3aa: CASSLWENSNEQFF

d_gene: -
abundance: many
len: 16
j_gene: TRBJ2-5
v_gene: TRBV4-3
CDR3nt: TGCGCCAGCAGCCAAGATGGGTCCTGGGCTCAAGAGACCCAGTACTTC
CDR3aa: CASSQDGSWAQETQYF

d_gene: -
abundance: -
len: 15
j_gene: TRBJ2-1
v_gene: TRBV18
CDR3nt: TGTGCCAGCTCACCGGGGGGCGTGAGGAACAATGAGCAGTTCTTC
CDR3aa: CASSPGGVRNNEQFF

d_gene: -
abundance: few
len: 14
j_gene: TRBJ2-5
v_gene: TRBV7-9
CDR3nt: TGTGCCAGCAGCTTAGAGACAGGAGGGGAGACCCAGTACTTC
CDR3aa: CASSLETGGETQYF

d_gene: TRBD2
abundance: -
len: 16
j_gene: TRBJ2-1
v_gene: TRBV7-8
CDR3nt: TGTGCCAGCAGCCGCGTCCGGACTAGCGGGGGGAATGAGCAGTTCTTC
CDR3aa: CASSRVRTSGGNEQFF

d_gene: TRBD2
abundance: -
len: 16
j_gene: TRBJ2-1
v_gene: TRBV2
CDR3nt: TGTGCCGAGCGAGGGACTAGCGGGGGCTCCTACAATGAGCAGTTCTTC
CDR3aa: CAERGTSGGSYNEQFF

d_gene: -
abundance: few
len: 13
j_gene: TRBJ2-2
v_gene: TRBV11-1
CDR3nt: TGTGCCAGCAGCTTAGATCGGGACGGGGAGCTGTTTTTT
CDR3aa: CASSLDRDGELFF

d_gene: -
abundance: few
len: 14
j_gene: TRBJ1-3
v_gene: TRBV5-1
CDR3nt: TGCGCCAGCAGCCGGACGGGGGACGGAAACACCATATATTTT
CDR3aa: CASSRTGDGNTIYF

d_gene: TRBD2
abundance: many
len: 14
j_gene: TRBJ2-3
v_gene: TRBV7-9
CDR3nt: TGTGCCAGCAGTCCTATAGCGGGGGGAGATACGCAGTATTTT
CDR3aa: CASSPIAGGDTQYF

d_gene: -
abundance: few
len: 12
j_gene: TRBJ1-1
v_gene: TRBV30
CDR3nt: TGTGCCTGGAGTGTATGGGGGACTGAAGCTTTCTTT
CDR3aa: CAWSVWGTEAFF

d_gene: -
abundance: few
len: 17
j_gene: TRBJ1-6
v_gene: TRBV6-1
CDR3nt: TGTGCCAGTAGTAGTCGCAGCCGGAGCTCCTATAATTCACCCCTCCACTTT
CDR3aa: CASSSRSRSSYNSPLHF

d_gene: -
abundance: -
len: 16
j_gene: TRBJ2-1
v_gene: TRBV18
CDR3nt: TGTGCCAGCTCACCACTCGCCCCAAGCTCCTACAATGAGCAGTTCTTC
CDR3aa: CASSPLAPSSYNEQFF

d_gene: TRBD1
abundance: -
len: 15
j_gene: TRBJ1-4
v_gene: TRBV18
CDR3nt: TGTGCCAGCTCACCATGGACAGGGAGTGGTGAAAAACTGTTTTTT
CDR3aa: CASSPWTGSGEKLFF

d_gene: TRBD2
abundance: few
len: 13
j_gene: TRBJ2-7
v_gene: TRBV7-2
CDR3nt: TGTGCCAGCAGGGGGGGGGGTTTACACGAGCAGTACTTC
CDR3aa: CASRGGGLHEQYF

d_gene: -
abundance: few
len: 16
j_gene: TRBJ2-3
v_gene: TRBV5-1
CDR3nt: TGCGCCAGCAGCTTGGACGCCAGGTCCGTACTAGATACGCAGTATTTT
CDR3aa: CASSLDARSVLDTQYF

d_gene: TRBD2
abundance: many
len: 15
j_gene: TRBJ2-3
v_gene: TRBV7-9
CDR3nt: TGTGCCAGCAGCTTAGGGGGACTAAACACAGATACGCAGTATTTT
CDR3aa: CASSLGGLNTDTQYF

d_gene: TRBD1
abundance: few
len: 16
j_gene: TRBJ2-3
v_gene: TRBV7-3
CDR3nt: TGTGCCAGCAGCTTCAGTTCGACAGGGGTTTCGGATACGCAGTATTTT
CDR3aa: CASSFSSTGVSDTQYF

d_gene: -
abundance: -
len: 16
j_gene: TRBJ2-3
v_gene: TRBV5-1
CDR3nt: TGCGCCAGCAGCTTGGGGATCCCATTGGGCACAGATACGCAGTATTTT
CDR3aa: CASSLGIPLGTDTQYF

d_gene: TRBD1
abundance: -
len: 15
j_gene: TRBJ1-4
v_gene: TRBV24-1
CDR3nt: TGTGCCACCAGTGACCCGACAGGGAAAACTGAAAAACTGTTTTTT
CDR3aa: CATSDPTGKTEKLFF